The source of this T cell receptor beta chain is a study of PD-1 blockade in classical Hodgkin lymphoma. Whole-study results and caveats: There remain no defined causes for the repertoire differences, which possibly reflect disease activity or prior therapy.

Assay used: immunoSEQ multiplex PCR; TCRdb lists only in-frame clones, some missing. Of tens of thousands of clones in the sample, more than 85% were seen once. CDR1 and CDR2 from the germline V gene are SEHNR and FQNEAQ (reference sequence). The CDR3 has 15 residues. With 1 base clipped from V and 4 bases from J, the junction kept 5 bases outside the gene matches. The time point denotes: newly diagnosed, previously untreated cHL patient sample. Investigators turned to newly diagnosed, untreated classical Hodgkin lymphoma PBMCs for comparison. A note on this clone: Its antigen is currently unknown.

Sequencing input: peripheral blood mononuclear cells (PBMCs). The chain uses TRBV7-9 and TRBJ1-1; 8 bases map to TRBD1. The TCR originated in a human donor with classical Hodgkin lymphoma. This CDR3 is CASSLEQGVGTEAFF. The DNA of the CDR3 is TGTGCCAGCAGCTTAGAACAGGGGGTTGGCACTGAAGCTTTCTTT.